The T cell receptor beta chain under discussion was sequenced for a study of shared clonotypes between healthy human individuals. Only in-frame clones appear in the TCRdb table, and some are missing; sequencing was by immunoSEQ multiplex PCR. The sample has about 2.1 million clones, 93% seen once. Trimming pared 0 bases from V and 0 bases from J, leaving 6 bases between. The V gene's germline CDR1 is LGHNA and CDR2 YSLEER. The CDR3 loop spans 14 amino acids. Naive-designated CD8 cells lacked CD45RO, were positively enriched for CCR7, and omitted terminally differentiated effector memory CD45RA+ cells. A word on this clone: Other nucleotide sequences from this sample produce the same CDR3.

V and J are TRBV4-3 and TRBJ2-7, with D possibly TRBD2 on 5 matching bases. Sequenced material: naive CD8+ T cells from PBMCs. The clonotype was recovered from a man aged 18 to 30 in good health. Some clones in this sample may be carry-over from other donors' samples. The CDR3 is CASSQDGGSYEQYF. The CDR3 DNA sequence: TGCGCCAGCAGCCAAGATGGAGGCTCCTACGAGCAGTACTTC.